The present T cell receptor (beta chain) was sequenced within a study of T cells in Graves' hyperthyroidism and ophthalmopathy. The study included ophthalmopathy patients with Clinical Activity Score at least 3, NOSPECS grade at least 4 and duration under 3 months. 10 ml fresh peripheral blood yielded the PBMCs. CDR1 and CDR2 from the germline V gene are MDHEN and SYDVKM. The length of the CDR3 is 15 residues. V shed 8 bases, J shed 0 bases, and the junction held 6 bases outside the gene matches. This clonotype was recorded at least ten times. Amplified regions were TCR beta CDR3 sequences from RNA transcripts. First-round RT-PCR with HTBI primers amplified the TCR CDR3 region. TCRdb used MiXCR to reprocess the multiplex PCR reads, holding one entry per CDR3 protein. The sample comprises about 350,000 distinct CDR3 sequences, roughly 20% of which are singletons, and around 15% rests with the top ten.

The chain is built from TRBV28 and TRBJ1-5, with TRBD1 matching over 8 bases. This sequence was found in a woman in her forties with Graves' ophthalmopathy. Input material: blood. The CDR3 nucleotides are TGTGCCAGCGGGACAGGTGTGACTAGCAATCAGCCCCAGCATTTT. This encodes CASGTGVTSNQPQHF.